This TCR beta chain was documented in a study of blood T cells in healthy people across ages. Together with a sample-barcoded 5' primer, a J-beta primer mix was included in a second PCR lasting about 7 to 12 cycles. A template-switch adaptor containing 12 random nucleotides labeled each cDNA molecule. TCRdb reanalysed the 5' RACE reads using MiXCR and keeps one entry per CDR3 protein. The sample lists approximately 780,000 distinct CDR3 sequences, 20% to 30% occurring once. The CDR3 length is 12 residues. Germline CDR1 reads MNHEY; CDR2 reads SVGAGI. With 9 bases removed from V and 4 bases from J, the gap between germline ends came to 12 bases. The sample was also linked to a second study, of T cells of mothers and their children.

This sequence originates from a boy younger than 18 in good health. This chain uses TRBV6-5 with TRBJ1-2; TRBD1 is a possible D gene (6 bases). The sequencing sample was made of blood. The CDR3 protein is CASKQGIYGYTF. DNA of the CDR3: TGTGCCAGTAAGCAGGGGATCTATGGCTACACCTTC.